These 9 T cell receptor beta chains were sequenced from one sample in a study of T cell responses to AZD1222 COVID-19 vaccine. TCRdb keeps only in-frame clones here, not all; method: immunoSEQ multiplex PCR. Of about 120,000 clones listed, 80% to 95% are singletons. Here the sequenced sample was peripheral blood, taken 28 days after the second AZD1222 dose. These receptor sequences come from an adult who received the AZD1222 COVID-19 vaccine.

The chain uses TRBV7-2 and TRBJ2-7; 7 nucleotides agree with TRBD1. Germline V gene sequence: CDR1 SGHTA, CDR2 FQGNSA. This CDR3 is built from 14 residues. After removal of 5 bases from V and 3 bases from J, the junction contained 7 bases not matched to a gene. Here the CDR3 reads CASSPDRSYYEQYF. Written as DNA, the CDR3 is TGTGCCAGCAGCCCGGACAGGTCTTACTACGAGCAGTACTTC.

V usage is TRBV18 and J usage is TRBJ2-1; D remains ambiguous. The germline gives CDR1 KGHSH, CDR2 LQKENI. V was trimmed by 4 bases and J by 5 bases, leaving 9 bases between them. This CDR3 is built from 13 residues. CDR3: CASSLSRNNEQFF. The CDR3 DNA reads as TGTGCCAGCTCACTATCGCGGAACAATGAGCAGTTCTTC.

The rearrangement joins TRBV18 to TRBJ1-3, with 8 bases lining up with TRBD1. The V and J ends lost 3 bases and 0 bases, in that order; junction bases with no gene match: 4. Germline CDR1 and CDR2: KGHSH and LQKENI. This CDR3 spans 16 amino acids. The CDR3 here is CASSPQGAPSGNTIYF. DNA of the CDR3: TGTGCCAGCTCACCGCAGGGGGCCCCCTCTGGAAACACCATATATTTT.

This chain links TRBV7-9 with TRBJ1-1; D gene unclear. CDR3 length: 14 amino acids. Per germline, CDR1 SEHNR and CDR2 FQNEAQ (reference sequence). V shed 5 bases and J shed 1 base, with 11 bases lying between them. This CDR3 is CASSDQRGNTEAFF. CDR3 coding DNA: TGTGCCAGCAGCGACCAACGAGGGAACACTGAAGCTTTCTTT.

Here the CDR3 reads CASSQQGRNTEAFF. The DNA for the CDR3 is TGTGCCAGCAGCCAGCAGGGGCGTAACACTGAAGCTTTCTTT. The chain combines TRBV7-3 with TRBJ1-1; D is perhaps TRBD1 (6 bases). Germline values: CDR1 SGHTA, CDR2 FQGTGA. CDR3 length: 14 amino acids. Between the trimmed V and J ends, which lost 5 bases and 2 bases, there was a span of 12 bases.

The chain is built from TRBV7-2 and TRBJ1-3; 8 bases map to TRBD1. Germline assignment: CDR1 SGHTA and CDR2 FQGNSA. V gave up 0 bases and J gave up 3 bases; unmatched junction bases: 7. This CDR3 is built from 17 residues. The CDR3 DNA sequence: TGTGCCAGCAGCTTAGCAGGACCGACAGGGGTTGGAAACACCATATATTTT. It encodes CASSLAGPTGVGNTIYF.

The CDR3: CASSPQSGGEQFF. For the CDR3, the DNA is TGTGCCAGCAGTCCTCAGTCTGGGGGTGAGCAGTTCTTC. The rearrangement joins TRBV6-6 to TRBJ2-1; D may match TRBD1 or TRBD2 (5 bases each). CDR3 length: 13 amino acids. Germline assignment: CDR1 MNHNY and CDR2 SVGAGI (reference sequence). V was shortened by 5 bases and J by 9 bases, with 14 bases between the two germline ends.

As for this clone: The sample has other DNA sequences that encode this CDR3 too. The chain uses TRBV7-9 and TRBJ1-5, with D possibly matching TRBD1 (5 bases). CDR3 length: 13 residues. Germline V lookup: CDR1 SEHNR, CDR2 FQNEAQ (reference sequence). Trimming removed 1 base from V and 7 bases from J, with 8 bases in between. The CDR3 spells CASSLEGDQPQHF. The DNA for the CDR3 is TGTGCCAGCAGCTTAGAAGGGGACCAGCCCCAGCATTTT.

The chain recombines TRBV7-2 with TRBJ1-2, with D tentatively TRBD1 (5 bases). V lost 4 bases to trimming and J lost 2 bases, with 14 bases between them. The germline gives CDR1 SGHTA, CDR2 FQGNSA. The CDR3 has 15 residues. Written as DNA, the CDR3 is TGTGCCAGCAGCTCCTTTTTTGGGGACAACTATGGCTACACCTTC. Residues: CASSSFFGDNYGYTF. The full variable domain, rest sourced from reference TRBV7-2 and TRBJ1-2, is GAGVSQSPSNKVTEKGKDVELRCDPISGHTALYWYRQSLGQGLEFLIYFQGNSAPDKSGLPSDRFSAERTGGSVSTLTIQRTQQEDSAVYLCASSSFFGDNYGYTFGSGTRLTVV.